Listed below are T cell receptor beta chains from one sample, sequenced in a study of shared clonotypes between healthy human individuals. The method was immunoSEQ multiplex PCR; TCRdb's version includes in-frame clones alone and lacks a portion of them. This sample yields approximately 530,000 clones, of which 90% to 97% are seen a single time; roughly 0.06% belongs to the top ten. Sequenced sample: naive CD4+ T cells sorted from blood. These receptors were obtained from a woman aged 30 to 39 in good health. The conserved cysteine and the conserved F or W are not part of the CDR3 here. D genes are given only for firm matches.

J	D	V	CDR3
TRBJ2-3	TRBD1	TRBV28	ASREGGQAPDTQY
TRBJ1-3	.	TRBV28	ASSFGQSRSGNTIY
TRBJ1-1	.	TRBV10-1	ASSESHSGGTEAF
TRBJ2-6	.	TRBV15	ATSRVPRGGSGANVLT
TRBJ1-1	.	TRBV7-8	ASSLTGNTEAF
TRBJ1-2	TRBD1	TRBV5-5	ASSLWGQGNGYT
TRBJ2-5	TRBD2	TRBV15	ATSRDLAGLRETQY
TRBJ1-5	.	TRBV6-6	ASSYLGQQPQH
TRBJ2-3	TRBD2	TRBV19	ASSNRAGVVTDTQY
TRBJ2-1	TRBD1	TRBV11-2	ASSLRLTGGDEQF
TRBJ2-7	TRBD2	TRBV27	ASSFNHRGLAGGRMREQY
TRBJ1-5	.	TRBV30	AWRENLAQPQH
TRBJ2-5	TRBD1	TRBV4-2	ASSQVDRQETQY
TRBJ2-7	.	TRBV5-6	ASTLSGYEQY
TRBJ2-1	TRBD2	TRBV5-1	ASSLTSGRAIDEQF
TRBJ2-7	TRBD2	TRBV6-5	ASRGLAGDEEH
TRBJ1-4	TRBD1	TRBV27	ASSLQGALPNEKLF
TRBJ2-5	.	TRBV10-3	AISAPGQGQETQY
TRBJ1-5	.	TRBV10-2	ASRTQGSSNQPQH
TRBJ1-5	.	TRBV7-9	ASSLADGQPQH
TRBJ2-7	TRBD1	TRBV19	ASSISGTGPSYEQY
TRBJ2-1	TRBD2	TRBV19	ASKTSGSESSYNEQF
TRBJ2-1	.	TRBV25-1	ASSELRREEQF
TRBJ2-2	.	TRBV29-1	SVDRGNTGELF
TRBJ2-1	.	TRBV5-4	ASSFPKGDGGEQF
TRBJ2-1	.	TRBV7-2	ASSPQGGAYNEQF
TRBJ2-7	.	TRBV28	ASSTPGTIYEQY
TRBJ2-1	.	TRBV20-1	SAIRTNEQF
TRBJ2-3	TRBD2	TRBV11-2	ASSLGLKREGRRNTQY
TRBJ1-2	TRBD1	TRBV5-6	ASRLDRGDYGYT
TRBJ1-2	.	TRBV7-2	ASSLNGNYGYT